Listed here are 18 T cell receptor beta chains from one sample, sequenced in a study of tumor-infiltrating lymphocytes in primary liver carcinoma. A primer in the constant region served to generate TCR beta cDNA from 450 to 650 ng of total RNA. What produced the TCR beta libraries was three nested multiplex PCR rounds using slightly modified ARM-PCR. Use of TRBV1-TRBV30 forward primers with a C-beta reverse primer characterized the first two PCR rounds, which lasted about 10 cycles each. One entry per CDR3 protein results from TCRdb running MiXCR on the multiplex PCR reads. The repertoire holds approximately 190,000 distinct CDR3 sequences, with around four fifths as singletons. Co-extracting RNA and DNA was done with about 17-31 mg of unsorted bulk tissue as input. Sample: tumor tissue from primary liver carcinoma. These receptors were obtained from a man aged 35 to 55 with primary liver carcinoma and hepatitis B virus infection.

About this clonotype: This sequence may be a read error, since a much larger clone differs from it by one base. The chain uses TRBV7-9 and TRBJ2-1; TRBD2 might be the D (7 bases). The CDR3 covers 13 residues. CDR1 and CDR2 (germline): SEHNR, FQNEAQ (reference sequence). V lost 11 bases and J 7 bases, leaving 18 bases between the germline ends. The CDR3 DNA sequence: TGTGCCGGGGGGCGGGAGCTGAGGAATGAGCAGTTCTTC. Translated, it gives CAGGRELRNEQFF.

The sample holds a few counts of this clonotype. The chain is built from TRBV7-2 and TRBJ2-1; D may be TRBD2 (6 bases). V was trimmed by 5 bases and J by 15 bases, leaving 17 bases between them. The CDR3 totals 12 residues. Germline CDR1 reads SGHTA; CDR2 reads FQGNSA. The CDR3 DNA sequence: TGTGCCAGCAGCAATCCGGGACCGGAGGGGTTCTTC. Protein sequence: CASSNPGPEGFF.

Details on this clonotype: One end of the junction is discordant with germline, which a read error may explain. This chain links TRBV28 with TRBJ2-7; 9 bases match TRBD1. In germline, CDR1 is MDHEN, CDR2 SYDVKM. CDR3 length: 14 amino acids. CDR3 in DNA: TGTGACAGCAGTTCGGGACAGGGATTCTACGAGCAGTACTTC. Translated, it gives CDSSSGQGFYEQYF. The full variable domain, its missing parts supplied by reference TRBV28 and TRBJ2-7, is DVKVTQSSRYLVKRTGEKVFLECVQDMDHENMFWYRQDPGLGLRLIYFSYDVKMKEKGDIPEGYSVSREKKERFSLILESASTNQTSMYLCDSSSGQGFYEQYFGPGTRLTVT.

The chain joins TRBV2 to TRBJ2-5, with D perhaps matching TRBD1 (5 bases). Per the germline V gene, CDR1 is SNHLY and CDR2 is FYNNEI. V was clipped by 11 bases and J by 3 bases, with 7 bases between them. This CDR3 has 10 residues. The CDR3 sequence is CADSEETQYF. The CDR3 DNA follows: TGTGCCGACAGTGAAGAGACCCAGTACTTC.

The chain recombines TRBV12-3 or TRBV12-4 with TRBJ2-7; a weak D match, TRBD2 (6 bases). The CDR3 is 16 residues long. The V end was cut by 2 bases, the J end by 2 bases, with 16 bases between. This chain's CDR3 is CASSLMGGLRAYEQYF. The CDR3 coding sequence is TGTGCCAGCAGTTTAATGGGGGGTCTAAGAGCCTACGAGCAGTACTTC.

The table lists this clonotype with a few counts. One end of the junction does not line up with germline, which may come from a read error. This chain connects TRBV6-2 or TRBV6-3 to TRBJ2-1, with 9 bases identical to TRBD1. The germline V gene encodes CDR1 MNHEY and CDR2 SVGEGT. CDR3 size: 16 residues. The CDR3 DNA sequence: TGTGCCAGTAGCTCCCCGGGACAGGGTACCTACAATGAGCTGTTCTTC. Protein sequence: CASSSPGQGTYNELFF.

As to this clonotype: One junction end disagrees with the germline gene, perhaps due to a read error. The J gene is TRBJ1-4, the V gene TRBV4-2; D unclear. This CDR3 is 18 amino acids long. Per the germline V gene, CDR1 is LGHNA and CDR2 is YNFKEQ. Written as DNA, the CDR3 is TGTGCCAGCAGTCAAGAGGCAACAGTGGGCCCACCCCGTGAAAAACTGTTTTTT. Translation gives CASSQEATVGPPREKLFF.

On this clonotype: The CDR3 end shows no conserved phenylalanine or tryptophan, and so a read error is likely. The rearrangement links TRBV19 to TRBJ2-5; D gene uncertain. The CDR3 loop spans 16 amino acids. Germline CDR1 is LNHDA and CDR2 is SQIVND (reference sequence). Trimming took off 3 bases at V and 1 base at J, with 15 bases between the two ends. CDR3 nucleotide sequence: TGTGCCAGTAGTATTATCACCCGACGGATCCAAGAGACCCAGTACCTC. This sequence encodes CASSIITRRIQETQYL.

This clonotype was detected a few times. It may be a read error: a sequence one base away is much more abundant. V is TRBV14 and J is TRBJ2-1, with D perhaps matching TRBD1 (5 bases). The germline V gene has CDR1 SGHDN and CDR2 FVKESK. The CDR3 loop spans 14 amino acids. Trimming removed 1 base at V and 10 bases at J, with 14 bases between. The CDR3 here is CASSQGGRVGEQFF. CDR3 nucleotides: TGTGCCAGCAGCCAAGGTGGCAGGGTTGGGGAGCAGTTCTTC.

As for this clonotype: The junction departs from germline at one end; a sequencing error may be responsible. The genes are TRBV4-3 and TRBJ2-7; 9 positions agree with TRBD2. Germline V lookup: CDR1 LGHNA, CDR2 YSLEER. This CDR3 is 15 amino acids long. The chain's CDR3 is CARSQERAGGYELYF. The CDR3 region has the DNA TGCGCCAGAAGCCAAGAGCGAGCGGGAGGCTACGAGCTGTACTTC.

This clonotype was counted a single time. V gene TRBV9 combines with J gene TRBJ1-2; TRBD1 is a possible D gene (6 bases). Trimming cost V 2 bases and J 4 bases, with 15 bases left between them. The CDR3 runs 15 residues. Germline V gene lookup returns CDR1 SGDLS and CDR2 YYNGEE. The CDR3 coding sequence is TGTGCCAGCAGCGTCGATGTGACAGGCCCCTATGGCTACACCTTC. This translates into CASSVDVTGPYGYTF.

As to this clonotype: At one end the junction does not follow the germline gene, possibly because of a read error. CDR3 sequence (DNA): TGCACCAGGAGCTCGAGCGGGAGCAATGAGCAGTTCTTC. Protein product: CTRSSSGSNEQFF. The rearrangement links TRBV5-1 to TRBJ2-1; 8 bases agree with TRBD2. CDR1 is SGHRS, CDR2 YFSETQ, per germline. This CDR3 spans 13 amino acids.

As regards this clonotype: Sequence at one end of the junction differs from germline and may be a read error. V is TRBV29-1 and J is TRBJ2-6; D uncertain. Germline CDR1 SQVTM, CDR2 ANQGSEA. This CDR3 has 12 residues. CDR3 amino acids: CSVDSWANVLTF. In DNA, the CDR3 is TGCAGCGTTGACTCGTGGGCCAATGTCCTGACTTTC.

As for this clonotype: Here the CDR3 omits its conserved ending phenylalanine or tryptophan, so a read error is the likely source. The DNA is left out, because the CDR3 cannot be placed on it with certainty; the CDR3 is given as TCRdb lists it. The chain couples TRBV12-3 or TRBV12-4 to TRBJ2-1; TRBD1, as called in the table, went unchecked against the DNA. The CDR3 length equals 13 residues, ends included. CDR3 residues: CTSSLGQNNEQFS.

The genes are TRBV7-9 and TRBJ2-2; 12 nucleotides align to TRBD2. The CDR3 extends over 17 amino acids. Per the germline V gene, CDR1 is SEHNR and CDR2 is FQNEAQ (reference sequence). In DNA, the CDR3 is TGTGCAAGTAGCTCACCCGGACTAGCGGGAATGCCCAGGGAGCTGTTTTTT. The encoded protein is CASSSPGLAGMPRELFF.

Concerning this clonotype itself: Relative to the germline gene, one junction end is altered; a read error may explain this. The V and J genes are TRBV6-5 and TRBJ2-2, with TRBD1 as a possible D gene (6 bases). The CDR3 consists of 13 residues. The germline V gene encodes CDR1 MNHEY and CDR2 SVGAGI. CDR3 DNA: TGTGCCAGCAGTTACAGGGACACCGGGGAGATGTTTTTT. This encodes CASSYRDTGEMFF.

As concerns this clonotype: Possible read error: a much larger clone is one base away. This chain links TRBV5-1 with TRBJ2-6; D is undetermined. Trimming pared 5 bases from V and 1 base from J, leaving 10 bases between. This CDR3 has 15 residues. Germline CDR1 reads SGHRS; CDR2 reads YFSETQ. The CDR3, as DNA: TGCGCCAGCAGGCTGAGGCGTTCTGGGGCCAACGTCCTGACTTTC. Residues: CASRLRRSGANVLTF.

A word on this clonotype: A read error may account for a junction end that differs from germline. The chain combines TRBV11-2 with TRBJ2-6; D is possibly TRBD1 (7 bases). In germline, CDR1 is SGHAT, CDR2 FQNNGV. The CDR3 has 21 amino acids. The CDR3: CASSMGGYRGIPLSGANVLIF. The CDR3 DNA reads as TGTGCCAGCAGCATGGGGGGATACAGGGGCATTCCCCTCTCTGGGGCCAACGTCCTGATTTTT.